The 14 T cell receptor beta chains in this list originate from one sample, sequenced in a study of blood T cells in healthy people across ages. For the second PCR, which ran for about 7 to 12 cycles, a sample-barcoded 5' primer and a J-beta primer mix were used. TCRdb called the 5' RACE reads again in MiXCR, with one record for every CDR3 protein. The top ten clones hold roughly 10% of a sample with some 1.6 million distinct CDR3 sequences, roughly 32% of them seen once. Sequenced sample: blood. The receptor set was obtained from a woman under 40 in good health.

This clonotype has only a few counts. This rearrangement joins TRBV9 to TRBJ2-3; the match to TRBD2 covers 9 bases. From germline, CDR1 is SGDLS and CDR2 YYNGEE. V trimming: 5 bases; J trimming: 2 bases; junction bases outside the gene matches: 6. The CDR3 is made up of 15 amino acids. CDR3 bases: TGTGCCAGCAGTATAGCGGGGGAAACCACAGATACGCAGTATTTT. It codes for CASSIAGETTDTQYF.

This chain connects TRBV10-2 to TRBJ2-7; D is perhaps TRBD2 (6 bases). V lost 6 bases and J lost 2, with 14 bases in between. Germline lookup yields CDR1 WSHSY and CDR2 SAAADI. The CDR3 is 14 amino acids. The CDR3 loop is CASSLGLTTYEQYF. DNA for the CDR3: TGCGCCAGCAGCTTGGGACTTACCACCTACGAGCAGTACTTC.

The chain carries TRBV2 and TRBJ2-3; 7 nucleotides line up with TRBD1. The CDR3 is 16 amino acids. The germline gives CDR1 SNHLY, CDR2 FYNNEI. Trimming cost V 3 bases and J 4 bases; bases outside gene matches: 10. The CDR3 coding sequence is TGTGCCAGCAGTGATGGGGGCCAGGGGGTCGCAGATACGCAGTATTTT. The encoded protein is CASSDGGQGVADTQYF.

This clonotype has a handful of counts. The chain is built from TRBV15 and TRBJ1-2, with D perhaps TRBD1 (6 bases). V lost 2 bases to trimming and J lost 8 bases, with 18 bases between them. The CDR3 runs 15 residues. Germline V gives CDR1 LNHNV, CDR2 YYDKDF (reference sequence). CDR3: CATSRPSSGDLGYTF. CDR3 in DNA: TGTGCCACCAGCAGACCCTCATCAGGGGATTTGGGCTACACCTTC.

The chain uses TRBV6-1 and TRBJ1-1, with 7 bases matching TRBD1. V dropped 6 bases and J dropped 5; count of bases not matched to a gene: 6. This CDR3 contains 13 residues. Germline values: CDR1 MNHNS, CDR2 SASEGT. Here the CDR3 DNA reads TGTGCCAGCAGGATTACAGGGGAAACTGAAGCTTTCTTT. It codes for CASRITGETEAFF.

The CDR3 spells CASSYKGSTYNEQFF. The CDR3 nucleotides are TGTGCCAGCAGTTACAAGGGGAGCACCTACAATGAGCAGTTCTTC. The gene calls are TRBV6-6 and TRBJ2-1; D is tentatively TRBD1 or TRBD2 (5 bases each). The CDR3 spans 15 residues. Germline CDR1 MNHNY, CDR2 SVGAGI (reference sequence). V was cut by 2 bases and J by 2 bases, with 10 bases left in between.

This clonotype was counted ten times or more. The J gene is TRBJ2-1, the V gene TRBV7-2, with D tentatively TRBD2 (5 bases). Between the trimmed V and J ends, which lost 5 bases and 3 bases, there was a span of 8 bases. This CDR3 has 13 residues. In germline, CDR1 is SGHTA, CDR2 FQGNSA. In DNA, the CDR3 is TGTGCCAGCAGCGAGGGCCGCTACAATGAGCAGTTCTTC. Residues: CASSEGRYNEQFF.

The chain employs TRBV3-1 and TRBJ2-7; D possibly corresponds to TRBD2 (5 bases). CDR3 size: 18 residues. CDR1 LGHDT and CDR2 YNNKEL come from the germline V gene (reference sequence). V lost 0 bases, J lost 2 bases, and 20 bases lay in between. The CDR3 reads CASSQDDIGKVKPYEQYF. The CDR3 coding sequence is TGTGCCAGCAGCCAAGATGATATCGGGAAGGTGAAACCCTACGAGCAGTACTTC.

The V gene is TRBV20-1, the J gene TRBJ2-2; D not resolved. Trimming shortened V by 2 bases and J by 2 bases, and 9 bases separated the two germline ends. The CDR3 totals 14 residues. Germline CDR1 reads DFQATT; CDR2 reads SNEGSKA (reference sequence). CDR3 bases: TGCAGTGCTAGATTCTCATTTAACACCGGGGAGCTGTTTTTT. The encoded protein is CSARFSFNTGELFF.

A word on this clonotype: The junction does not match germline at one end; this may be a read error. The genes are TRBV12-3 or TRBV12-4 and TRBJ1-1; the D is unclear. The CDR3 runs 14 residues. CDR3 DNA: TGTGCCAGCAGTTTTCGTCGTGGGAACACTGGAGCTTTCTTT. This sequence encodes CASSFRRGNTGAFF.

This clonotype has only a few counts. The rearrangement joins TRBV28 to TRBJ2-5; 8 bases align to TRBD2. The CDR3 is 13 residues long. Germline V gives CDR1 MDHEN, CDR2 SYDVKM. Germline trimming cut 7 bases from V and 2 bases from J; bases unmatched to any gene: 3. The CDR3 sequence: CASTSGFQETQYF. In nucleotides, the CDR3 is TGTGCCAGCACTAGCGGGTTTCAAGAGACCCAGTACTTC.

The rearrangement links TRBV24-1 to TRBJ2-3, with TRBD2 identical over 13 bases. This CDR3 is 17 amino acids long. Losses at the gene ends were 2 bases for V and 4 bases for J; bases not matched to a gene: 5. Per germline, CDR1 KGHDR and CDR2 SFDVKD. CDR3 DNA sequence: TGTGCCACCAGTGATTCCTGGACTAGCGGGGGCCCAGATACGCAGTATTTT. Amino acids: CATSDSWTSGGPDTQYF.

This clonotype was seen more than once but under ten times. The chain has TRBV20-1 and TRBJ2-1, with D perhaps TRBD1 (7 bases). Germline CDR1 is DFQATT and CDR2 is SNEGSKA (reference sequence). V lost 4 bases, J lost 3 bases, and 19 bases lay in between. This CDR3 region has 16 residues. CDR3 region: CSAKDRRGKGYNEQFF. The CDR3 DNA sequence: TGCAGTGCTAAGGACAGGAGGGGGAAAGGCTACAATGAGCAGTTCTTC.

The J gene is TRBJ2-1, the V gene TRBV6-1, with 9 positions matching TRBD2. CDR1 is MNHNS, CDR2 SASEGT, per germline. This CDR3 spans 15 amino acids. V shed 7 bases and J 8 bases; nucleotides not matched to a gene: 12. The CDR3, as DNA: TGTGCCAGCACCGCGGGGGGGGGCGGAATGGATGAGCAGTTCTTC. Its protein is CASTAGGGGMDEQFF.